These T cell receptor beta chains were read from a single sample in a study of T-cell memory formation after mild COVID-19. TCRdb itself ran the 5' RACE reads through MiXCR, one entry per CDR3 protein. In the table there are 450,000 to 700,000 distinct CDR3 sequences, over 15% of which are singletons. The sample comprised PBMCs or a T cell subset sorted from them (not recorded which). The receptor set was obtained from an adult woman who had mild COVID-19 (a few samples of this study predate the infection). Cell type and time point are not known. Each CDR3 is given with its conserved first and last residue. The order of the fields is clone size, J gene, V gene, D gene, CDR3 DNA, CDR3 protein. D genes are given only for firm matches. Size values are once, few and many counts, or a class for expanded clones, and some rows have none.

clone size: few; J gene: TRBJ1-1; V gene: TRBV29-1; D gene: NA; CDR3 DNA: TGCAGCGTTGAGGGCTCACACCCAGGGCCTTTCTTT; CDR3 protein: CSVEGSHPGPFF
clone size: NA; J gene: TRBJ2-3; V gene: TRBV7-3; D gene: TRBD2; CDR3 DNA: TGTGCCAGCAGCTTAACCCCGGGCGGGGGGCAGTATTTT; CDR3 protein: CASSLTPGGGQYF
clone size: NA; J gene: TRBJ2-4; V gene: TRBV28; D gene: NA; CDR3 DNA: TGTGCCAGCAATCAGGGCGGGAACATTCAGTACTTC; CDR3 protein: CASNQGGNIQYF
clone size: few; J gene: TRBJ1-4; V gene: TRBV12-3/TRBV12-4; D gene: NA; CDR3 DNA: TGTGCCAGCAGTTTCGGGGCTCTCGGGAAGAAACTGTTTTTT; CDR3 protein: CASSFGALGKKLFF
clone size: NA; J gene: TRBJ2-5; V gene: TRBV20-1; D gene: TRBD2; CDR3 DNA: TGCAGTGCTAGTCTCACTAGCGGGAGGATTGGAGAGACCCAGTACTTC; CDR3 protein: CSASLTSGRIGETQYF
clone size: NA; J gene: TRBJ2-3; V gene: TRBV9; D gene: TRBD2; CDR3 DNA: TGTGCCAGCAGCGTAGAAGGGACTAGAGGGACAGATACGCAGTATTTT; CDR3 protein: CASSVEGTRGTDTQYF
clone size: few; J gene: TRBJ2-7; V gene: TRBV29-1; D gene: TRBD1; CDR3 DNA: TGCAGCGACCAGCTCTGGACAGGGAGGATTTACGAGCAGTACTTC; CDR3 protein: CSDQLWTGRIYEQYF
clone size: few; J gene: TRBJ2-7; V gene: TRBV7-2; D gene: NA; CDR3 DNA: TGTGCCAGCGGCCGGGCCTCATGGTACGAGCAGTACTTC; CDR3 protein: CASGRASWYEQYF
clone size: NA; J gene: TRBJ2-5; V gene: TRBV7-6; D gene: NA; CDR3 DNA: TGTGCCAGCAGTCCGGCGAACCAAGAGACCCAGTACTTC; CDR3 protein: CASSPANQETQYF
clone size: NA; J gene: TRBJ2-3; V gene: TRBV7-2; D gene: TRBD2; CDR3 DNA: TGTGCCAGCAGCTTAGCGGGACTAGCGGGGACTAGCACAGATACGCAGTATTTT; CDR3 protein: CASSLAGLAGTSTDTQYF
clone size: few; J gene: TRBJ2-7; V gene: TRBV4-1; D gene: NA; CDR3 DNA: TGCGCCAGCAGCCAAGAACAACGGGGGTTCGACGAGCAGTACTTC; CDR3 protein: CASSQEQRGFDEQYF
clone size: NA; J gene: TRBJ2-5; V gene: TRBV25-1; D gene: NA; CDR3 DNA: TGTGCCAGCAGTGTGACGGACCAAGAGACCCAGTACTTC; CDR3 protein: CASSVTDQETQYF
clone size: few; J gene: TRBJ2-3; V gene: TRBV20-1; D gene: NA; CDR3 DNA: TGCAGTGCTAGAGTCCTGGACTCGGATACGCAGTATTTT; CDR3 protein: CSARVLDSDTQYF
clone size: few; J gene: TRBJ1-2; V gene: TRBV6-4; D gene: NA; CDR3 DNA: TGTGCCAGCAGTGACTTCCCAGCAAGCCCACCCTATGGCTACACCTTC; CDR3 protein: CASSDFPASPPYGYTF
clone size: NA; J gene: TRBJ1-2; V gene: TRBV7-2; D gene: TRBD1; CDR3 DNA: TGTGCCAGCAGCCCAACGGGGACAGGGATTACTGGCTACACCTTC; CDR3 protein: CASSPTGTGITGYTF
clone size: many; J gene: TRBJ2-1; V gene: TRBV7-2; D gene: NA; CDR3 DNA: TGTGCCAGCAGCTTAGCGGGGGTCGGGACATCTTACAATGAGCAGTTCTTC; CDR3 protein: CASSLAGVGTSYNEQFF
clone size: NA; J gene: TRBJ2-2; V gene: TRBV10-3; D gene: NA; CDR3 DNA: TGTGCCATCAGGGATTCCCTTAACACCGGGGAGCTGTTTTTT; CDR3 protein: CAIRDSLNTGELFF
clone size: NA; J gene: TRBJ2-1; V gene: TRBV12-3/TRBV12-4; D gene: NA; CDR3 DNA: TGTGCCAGCAGTTTTTTTGGGGTCTCCTACAATGAGCAGTTCTTC; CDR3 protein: CASSFFGVSYNEQFF
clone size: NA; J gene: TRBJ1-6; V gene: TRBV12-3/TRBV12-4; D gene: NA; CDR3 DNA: TGTGCCAGCAGATATACCGGGACGTATAATTCACCCCTCCACTTT; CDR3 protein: CASRYTGTYNSPLHF
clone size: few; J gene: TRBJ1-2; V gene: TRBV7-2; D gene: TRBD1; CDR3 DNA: TGTGCCAGCAGCTATTCCGGGACAGGGGGTGGCTACACCTTC; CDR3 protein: CASSYSGTGGGYTF
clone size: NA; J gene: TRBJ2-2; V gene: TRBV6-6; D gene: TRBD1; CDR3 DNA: TGTGCCAGCCAACAGGGGATTAGCGGGGAGCTGTTTTTT; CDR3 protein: CASQQGISGELFF
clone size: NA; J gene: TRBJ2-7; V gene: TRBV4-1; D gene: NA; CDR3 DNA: TGCGCCAGCAGCCTATCCGGGACACCAGCCTACGAGCAGTACTTC; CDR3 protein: CASSLSGTPAYEQYF
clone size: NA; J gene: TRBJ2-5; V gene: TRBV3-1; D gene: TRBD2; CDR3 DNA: TGTGCCAGCAGCCAAGGTGTAGGCGGGAGGGCCCGGGAGACCCAGTACTTC; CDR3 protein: CASSQGVGGRARETQYF
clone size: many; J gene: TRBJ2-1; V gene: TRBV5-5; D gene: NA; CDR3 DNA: TGTGCCAGCAGCTTCGGGGTTTACAATGAGCAGTTCTTC; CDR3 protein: CASSFGVYNEQFF
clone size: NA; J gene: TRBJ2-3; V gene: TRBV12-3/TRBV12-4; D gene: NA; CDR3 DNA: TGTGCCAGCAGTTTAACTATCCCAGATACGCAGTATTTT; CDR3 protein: CASSLTIPDTQYF
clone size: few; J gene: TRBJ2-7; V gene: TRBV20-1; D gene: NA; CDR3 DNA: TGCAGTGCTCCCGGGACCTCACGCTACGAGCAGTACTTC; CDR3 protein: CSAPGTSRYEQYF
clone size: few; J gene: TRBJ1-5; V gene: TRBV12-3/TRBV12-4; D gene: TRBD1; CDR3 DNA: TGTGCCAGCACCCTCGGTAGGGGACAGGCCCTGCCCCAGCATTTT; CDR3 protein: CASTLGRGQALPQHF
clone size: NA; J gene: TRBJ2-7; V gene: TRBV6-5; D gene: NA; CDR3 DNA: TGTGCCAGCAGTTACTCGGGATTCGCCGGGATCAGCTCCTACGAGCAGTACTTC; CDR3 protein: CASSYSGFAGISSYEQYF
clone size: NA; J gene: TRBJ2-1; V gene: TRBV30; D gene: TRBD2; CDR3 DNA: TGTGCCTGGAGCAGGACTAGCGGGGGTGATAAGTTCTTC; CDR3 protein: CAWSRTSGGDKFF
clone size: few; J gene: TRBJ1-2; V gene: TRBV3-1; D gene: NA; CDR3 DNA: TGTGCCAGCAGCACCGCGGGGCGAGTCTACACCTTC; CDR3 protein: CASSTAGRVYTF
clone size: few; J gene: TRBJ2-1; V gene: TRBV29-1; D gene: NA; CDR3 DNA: TGCAGCGGGAGCGGGCGCTCCTACAATGAGCAGTTCTTC; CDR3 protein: CSGSGRSYNEQFF
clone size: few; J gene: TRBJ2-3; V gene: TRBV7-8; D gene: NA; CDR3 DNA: TGTGCCAGCAGCTTACGTCAGCTTAGAAACACAGATACGCAGTATTTT; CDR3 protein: CASSLRQLRNTDTQYF
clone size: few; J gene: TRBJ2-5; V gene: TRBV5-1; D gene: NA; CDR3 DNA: TGCGCCAGCAGCTCCCACGAGAAGACCCAGTACTTC; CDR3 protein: CASSSHEKTQYF
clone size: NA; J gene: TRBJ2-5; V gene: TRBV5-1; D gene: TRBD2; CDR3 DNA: TGCGCCAGCAGCTCCGGGACTAGCGGAGAGACCCAGTACTTC; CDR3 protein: CASSSGTSGETQYF
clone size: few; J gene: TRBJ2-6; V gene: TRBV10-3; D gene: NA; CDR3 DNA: TGTGCCATAGAACCGCAGGTGGGGGGCAGAAGCTCTGGGGCCAACGTCCTGACTTTC; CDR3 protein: CAIEPQVGGRSSGANVLTF